Listed below are T cell receptor beta chains from one sample, sequenced in a study of Graves' ophthalmopathy and Graves' hyperthyroidism. TCRdb independently ran MiXCR on the multiplex PCR reads; one entry per CDR3 protein. The data show about 600,000 distinct CDR3 sequences, approximately 35% seen once. Material: peripheral blood or thyroid tissue (not recorded which). These receptors were taken from an adult man with Graves' hyperthyroidism. CDR3s include the opening cysteine and the closing phenylalanine or tryptophan. Each record gives: CDR3 DNA, CDR3 protein, J gene, D gene, clone size, V gene. A D gene is named only where the DNA matches it firmly. Size tells how often a clone was seen (once, few, many) or the class of an expanded clone, and some rows leave it out.

TGCAGCGCCGTCCGGGATACGAACACTGAAGCTTTCTTT,CSAVRDTNTEAFF,TRBJ1-1,-,many,TRBV29-1
TGCGCCAGCAGCCAATCGGGGCCGTACGAGCAGTACTTC,CASSQSGPYEQYF,TRBJ2-7,-,many,TRBV4-1
TGTGCCAGCAGTGAACCACAATCATCTACGCAATTTTTAGAGAACGGCTACACCTTC,CASSEPQSSTQFLENGYTF,TRBJ1-2,-,few,TRBV6-6
TGTGCCAGCAGCCGAGACAGGGAAATCTTCTACGAGCAGTACTTC,CASSRDREIFYEQYF,TRBJ2-7,TRBD1,many,TRBV7-2
TGTGCCACCAGTGACCCTAGACAGGGGCGAAACAATGAGCAGTTCTTC,CATSDPRQGRNNEQFF,TRBJ2-1,TRBD1,once,TRBV24-1
TGTGCCATCAGTGAGACTAGCGGGAGGGTAATCACAGATACGCAGTATTTT,CAISETSGRVITDTQYF,TRBJ2-3,TRBD2,-,TRBV10-3
TGCAGTGCTAGAGATTCCGAAGCTCTAGGCTACGAGCAGTACTTC,CSARDSEALGYEQYF,TRBJ2-7,-,-,TRBV20-1
TGTGCCACCAGCAGGCCTAGCGGGAGTAGCGGTACGCAGTATTTT,CATSRPSGSSGTQYF,TRBJ2-3,TRBD2,-,TRBV15
TGTGCCAGCAGCCAAGGGACGAGCGGGGCCCCCTCCTACGAGCAGTACTTC,CASSQGTSGAPSYEQYF,TRBJ2-7,TRBD2,few,TRBV3-1
TGTGCCAGCAGGGGGACTAGCGGGAACACCGGGGAGCTGTTTTTT,CASRGTSGNTGELFF,TRBJ2-2,TRBD2,few,TRBV6-5
TGTGCCAGCAGGCCCCGAACGGGCAGCAACTATGGCTACACCTTC,CASRPRTGSNYGYTF,TRBJ1-2,-,many,TRBV7-8
TGCAGCGTTGAAGGTCCCGACAGGGGTGCCTATGGCTACACCTTC,CSVEGPDRGAYGYTF,TRBJ1-2,TRBD1,many,TRBV29-1
TGTGCCAGCAGAGCCCGGGACCTCGGCGGGGAGCTGTTTTTT,CASRARDLGGELFF,TRBJ2-2,-,few,TRBV2
TGTGCCAGCAGCCGAAGACAGGCGCCGAACACTGAAGCTTTCTTT,CASSRRQAPNTEAFF,TRBJ1-1,-,many,TRBV7-6
TGTGCCAGCAGTGAAAATGGCAATCAGCCCCAGCATTTT,CASSENGNQPQHF,TRBJ1-5,-,many,TRBV6-5
TGCAGTGCTAGAGATAAGAATGGACAACGAACTAACTATGGCTACACCTTC,CSARDKNGQRTNYGYTF,TRBJ1-2,-,many,TRBV20-1
TGTGCCAGCAGCTCCCTTCTACACACCGGGGAGCTGTTTTTT,CASSSLLHTGELFF,TRBJ2-2,-,many,TRBV11-2
TGTGCCATCAGTTTAATGACAGGGGACTATGGCTACACCTTC,CAISLMTGDYGYTF,TRBJ1-2,TRBD1,once,TRBV10-3
TGTGCCAGCAGCCAACAAGGGGCGGGGGATGAAAAACTGTTTTTT,CASSQQGAGDEKLFF,TRBJ1-4,-,many,TRBV6-5
TGTGCCAGCAGTCAAGGACTGAGCTCCTACGAGCAGTACTTC,CASSQGLSSYEQYF,TRBJ2-7,-,many,TRBV12-3/TRBV12-4
TGTGCCAGCAGCTTGGGCTTACGGGGCAGGGATGAAAAACTGTTTTTT,CASSLGLRGRDEKLFF,TRBJ1-4,-,once,TRBV7-4
TGTGCCAGCAGCGTGACAGGGAAGGGTCAGCCCCAGCATTTT,CASSVTGKGQPQHF,TRBJ1-5,TRBD1,-,TRBV9
TGTGCCAGCAGACAGGGCCTAGCGAACACTGAAGCTTTCTTT,CASRQGLANTEAFF,TRBJ1-1,-,many,TRBV6-5
TGTGCCAGCAGCGTAGTTGCGGGAGTGGGAACCGGGGAGCTGTTTTTT,CASSVVAGVGTGELFF,TRBJ2-2,TRBD2,few,TRBV9
TGCGCCAGCAGGTTTTCGGCGGTTAGCAATGAAAAACTGTTTTTT,CASRFSAVSNEKLFF,TRBJ1-4,-,once,TRBV5-1
TGTGCCAGCAGCTTGTCAGTTGCAGGGGCAGCGACCTACGAGCAGTACTTC,CASSLSVAGAATYEQYF,TRBJ2-7,-,many,TRBV11-2
TGTGCCAGCAGCTTGGGTTGGGGCGGCGACAAGGAGCAGTACTTC,CASSLGWGGDKEQYF,TRBJ2-7,-,many,TRBV5-8
TGTGCCAGCAGTCTCGAGCTAGTGTCGGCCGGTTCACCCCTCCACTTT,CASSLELVSAGSPLHF,TRBJ1-6,-,many,TRBV6-5
TGTGCCAGCAGTGACGCTGCCGGGACAGCAAATGAAAAACTGTTTTTT,CASSDAAGTANEKLFF,TRBJ1-4,TRBD1,few,TRBV10-3
TGTGCCAGCAGCTTAGGTCTGTTATCGGGGGCTAGCAATCAGCCCCAGCATTTT,CASSLGLLSGASNQPQHF,TRBJ1-5,-,-,TRBV13
TGCAGCTTAACAACAGCTAATAATTCACCCCTCCACTTT,CSLTTANNSPLHF,TRBJ1-6,-,-,TRBV29-1
TGTGCCAGCACCCCATCCGGGACAGGGGACTACGAGCAGTACTTC,CASTPSGTGDYEQYF,TRBJ2-7,TRBD1,-,TRBV12-3/TRBV12-4
TGTGCCAGCAAAATCGCAGGGAGGCTTAATGAGCAGTTCTTC,CASKIAGRLNEQFF,TRBJ2-1,-,-,TRBV2
TGTGCCAGCAGCTTGCAGGGGTCATCGACTAATCTAGGCGAGCAGTACTTC,CASSLQGSSTNLGEQYF,TRBJ2-7,-,-,TRBV5-4
TGCAGCGTTGAAGACGGGGGGATTGGGGCCAACGTCCTGACTTTC,CSVEDGGIGANVLTF,TRBJ2-6,TRBD2,many,TRBV29-1
TGCAGCAGCCAACTTACCGGTGGGCAATCGTTTGGCCACACCTTC,CSSQLTGGQSFGHTF,TRBJ1-2,-,-,TRBV29-1